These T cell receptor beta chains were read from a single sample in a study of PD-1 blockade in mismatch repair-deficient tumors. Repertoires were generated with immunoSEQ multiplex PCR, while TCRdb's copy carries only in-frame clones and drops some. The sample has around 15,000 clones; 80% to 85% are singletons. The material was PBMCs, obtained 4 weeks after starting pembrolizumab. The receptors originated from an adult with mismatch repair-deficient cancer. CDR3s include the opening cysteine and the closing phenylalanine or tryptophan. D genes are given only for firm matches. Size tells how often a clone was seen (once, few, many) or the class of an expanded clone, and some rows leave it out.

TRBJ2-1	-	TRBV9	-	TGTGCCAGCAGCCCGCGTGCAGCGGAAGGAAATGAGCAGTTCTTC	CASSPRAAEGNEQFF
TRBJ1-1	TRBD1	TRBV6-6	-	TGTGCCAGCAGTTACAAGGGGGCGAGAATGAACACTGAAGCTTTCTTT	CASSYKGARMNTEAFF
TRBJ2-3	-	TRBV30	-	TGTGCCTGGAACGAGCGCCTTACAGATACGCAGTATTTT	CAWNERLTDTQYF
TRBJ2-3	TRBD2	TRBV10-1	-	TGCGCCAGCAGTGTCAAGGCGGGAGTGGCAGATACGCAGTATTTT	CASSVKAGVADTQYF
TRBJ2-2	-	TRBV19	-	TGTGCCAGTACAAACACCGGGGAGCTGTTTTTT	CASTNTGELFF
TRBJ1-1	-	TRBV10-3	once	TGTGCCATCAGTGAGAGGGGGATTGAAGCTTTCTTT	CAISERGIEAFF
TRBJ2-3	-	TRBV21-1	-	TGTGCCAGCAGCAAAGATGAAATAGCGGGGGACACAGATACGCAGTATTTT	CASSKDEIAGDTDTQYF
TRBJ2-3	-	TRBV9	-	TGTGCCAGCAGCGTAGCTCAGGAGCATGGGGAGCCAGATACGCAGTATTTT	CASSVAQEHGEPDTQYF
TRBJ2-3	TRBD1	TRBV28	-	TGTGCCAGCAGGACAGGGGGCACAGATACGCAGTATTTT	CASRTGGTDTQYF
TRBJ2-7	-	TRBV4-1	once	TGCGCCAGCAGCCAAGATATAATAATACAGGGATATTCCAACGAGCAGTACTTC	CASSQDIIIQGYSNEQYF
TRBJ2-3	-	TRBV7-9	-	TGTGCCAGCAGCCGGAGGTTAGATACGCAGTATTTT	CASSRRLDTQYF
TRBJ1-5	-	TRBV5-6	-	TGTGCCAGCAGTTTCCAGGGCGCGAGGAGCAATCAGCCCCAGCATTTT	CASSFQGARSNQPQHF
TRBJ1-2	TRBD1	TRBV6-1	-	TGTGCCAGCAGTGAAAGCAGCCCGGACAGGGGCTACACCTTC	CASSESSPDRGYTF
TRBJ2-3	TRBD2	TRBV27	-	TGTGCCAGCAGACCGACTAGCGGGAGCGGGGATACGCAGTATTTT	CASRPTSGSGDTQYF
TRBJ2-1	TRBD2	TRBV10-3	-	TGTGCCATCAGTGAGTCTCCCGGGACTAGCGGGAGGGCCACCTACAATGAGCAGTTCTTC	CAISESPGTSGRATYNEQFF
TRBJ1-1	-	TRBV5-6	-	TGTGCCAGCAGCTTTGGGCCCTATGAAGCTTTCTTT	CASSFGPYEAFF
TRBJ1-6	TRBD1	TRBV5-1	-	TGCGCCAGCAGCCGGCAACCGGGACAGTCCTATAATTCACCCCTCCACTTT	CASSRQPGQSYNSPLHF